Here is one T cell receptor beta chain with its context. Primers included in the PCR were 60 Vbeta and 13 Jbeta primers. This table comes from immunoSEQ multiplex PCR, and its TCRdb copy is limited to in-frame clones, with some not included. The sample lists more than 95,000 clones, around 80% occurring once. The sample originates from a study of cytomegalovirus exposure and HLA in healthy donors. The sequence derives from an older woman in good health and CMV-seropositive. Sequenced material: PBMCs.

The CDR3: CASSFGASSGANVLTF. CDR3 sequence (DNA): TGTGCCAGCAGTTTTGGCGCTAGCTCTGGGGCCAACGTCCTGACTTTC. This chain connects TRBV28 to TRBJ2-6, with D unresolved. This CDR3 is 16 amino acids long. CDR1 MDHEN and CDR2 SYDVKM come from the germline V gene. The V gene lost 3 bases and the J gene lost 0 bases, with 9 bases spanning the gap.